These 16 T cell receptor beta chains came from one sample sequenced in a study of neoadjuvant anti-PD-1 for oral cavity cancer. Assay: immunoSEQ multiplex PCR; the TCRdb copy retains only in-frame clones and omits some. The table shows some 15,000 clones, with 55% to 75% occurring only once. Material: PBMCs, obtained before nivolumab (anti-PD-1) treatment. The origin of the receptors is a person between 35 and 79 years old with oral cavity squamous cell carcinoma.

The rearrangement uses TRBV11-2 and TRBJ2-7; maybe TRBD1 (5 bases). Germline V CDR1 and CDR2: SGHAT, FQNNGV. The CDR3 is 17 residues long. Trimming pared 1 base from V and 2 bases from J, leaving 18 bases between. The CDR3 loop is CASSLGQGILKAYEQYF. The CDR3 bases are TGTGCCAGCAGCTTAGGGCAGGGCATATTGAAAGCCTACGAGCAGTACTTC.

This rearrangement joins TRBV29-1 to TRBJ1-3; D is ambiguous. This CDR3 has 14 residues. The V end lost 1 base, the J end lost 0 bases, and 7 bases lay between the germline ends. CDR1 SQVTM and CDR2 ANQGSEA come from the germline V gene. The CDR3 DNA sequence: TGCAGCGTTGAAGGCCGAGACTCTGGAAACACCATATATTTT. The encoded protein is CSVEGRDSGNTIYF.

The CDR3 DNA reads TGTGCCAGCAGCTTAGATCTTGCCAGCTACCAAGAGACCCAGTACTTC. This translates into CASSLDLASYQETQYF. The chain recombines TRBV11-2 with TRBJ2-5; no firm D call. Germline assignment: CDR1 SGHAT and CDR2 FQNNGV. V lost 0 bases, J lost 0 bases, and 11 bases lay in between. CDR3 length equals 16 residues. Combining the CDR3 with reference TRBV11-2 and TRBJ2-5 gives the whole variable domain EAGVAQSPRYKIIEKRQSVAFWCNPISGHATLYWYQQILGQGPKLLIQFQNNGVVDDSQLPKDRFSAERLKGVDSTLKIQPAKLEDSAVYLCASSLDLASYQETQYFGPGTRLLVL.

In this sample, this clone turned up a few times. The chain combines TRBV29-1 with TRBJ1-1; a possible D gene is TRBD1 (6 bases). Germline V lookup: CDR1 SQVTM, CDR2 ANQGSEA. This CDR3 contains 12 residues. Trimming removed 7 bases from V and 0 bases from J, with 9 bases in between. The CDR3 loop is CSARTVNTEAFF. The CDR3 nucleotides read TGCAGCGCCCGGACAGTGAACACTGAAGCTTTCTTT. The variable domain in full, with the rest retrieved from reference TRBV29-1 and TRBJ1-1, is SAVISQKPSRDICQRGTSLTIQCQVDSQVTMMFWYRQQPGQSLTLIATANQGSEATYESGFVIDKFPISRPNLTFSTLTVSNMSPEDSSIYLCSARTVNTEAFFGQGTRLTVV.

A single count supports this clone. The gene calls are TRBV5-4 and TRBJ2-2, with unresolved D. The CDR3 has 16 residues. Germline CDR1 SGHNT, CDR2 YYREEE (reference sequence). The V gene lost 1 base and the J gene lost 4 bases, with 14 bases spanning the gap. Here the CDR3 DNA reads TGTGCCAGCAGCTTGATTGGATTTTCTGGCACCGGGGAGCTGTTTTTT. It encodes CASSLIGFSGTGELFF.

The chain couples TRBV5-6 to TRBJ1-1, with 7 bases identical to TRBD1. CDR3 size: 15 residues. The J segment lost 3 bases and the V segment lost 0 bases, leaving 5 bases of the junction unmatched. Germline V gene sequence: CDR1 SGHDT, CDR2 YYEEEE. CDR3 protein: CASSLGRTGHTEAFF. CDR3 DNA sequence: TGTGCCAGCAGCTTGGGGAGGACAGGTCACACTGAAGCTTTCTTT.

The chain uses TRBV9 and TRBJ1-3; 7 nucleotides line up with TRBD1. The CDR3 length is 16 residues. Germline CDR1 SGDLS, CDR2 YYNGEE. V gave up 3 bases and J gave up 0 bases; unmatched junction bases: 6. The DNA of the CDR3 is TGTGCCAGCAGCGAGGGACAGCGGAGCTCTGGAAACACCATATATTTT. It yields the protein CASSEGQRSSGNTIYF.

This chain connects TRBV10-3 to TRBJ1-2; D unclear. The CDR3 has 14 amino acids. The V end lost 9 bases, the J end lost 4 bases, and 18 bases lay between the germline ends. Germline CDR1 reads ENHRY; CDR2 reads SYGVKD. In nucleotides, the CDR3 is TGTGCCATTCGACAAGAGGGTGCAGCCTATGGCTACACCTTC. Translation gives CAIRQEGAAYGYTF.

V and J are TRBV12-5 and TRBJ1-6; tentative D call: TRBD1 (6 bases). This CDR3 is built from 16 residues. Germline loops: CDR1 LGHNT, CDR2 FRNRAP. V was clipped by 7 bases and J by 3 bases, with 16 bases between them. The CDR3 sequence: CASARGGGLYNSPLHF. The CDR3 DNA follows: TGTGCTAGTGCCAGGGGAGGGGGGCTCTATAATTCACCCCTCCACTTT.

In its sample, this clone was seen a few times. CDR3 amino acids: CAISGGWSEQYF. The CDR3 DNA is TGTGCCATCAGTGGGGGTTGGAGCGAGCAGTACTTC. The rearrangement links TRBV10-3 to TRBJ2-7; D gene uncertain. Trimming took off 4 bases at V and 6 bases at J, with 10 bases between the two ends. Germline V CDR1 and CDR2: ENHRY, SYGVKD. The CDR3 covers 12 residues.

The chain employs TRBV27 and TRBJ1-2; D may be TRBD1 (6 bases). Trimming cost V 4 bases and J 6 bases, with 18 bases left between them. The CDR3 consists of 15 residues. Per the germline V gene, CDR1 is MNHEY and CDR2 is SMNVEV (reference sequence). The CDR3 nucleotides read TGTGCCAGCAGTTCCCCCTACACAGGGTTGGATGGCTACACCTTC. Translation: CASSSPYTGLDGYTF.

V and J are TRBV5-4 and TRBJ1-1; D might be TRBD1 (5 bases). Trimming took off 4 bases at V and 11 bases at J, with 18 bases between the two ends. Germline V gives CDR1 SGHNT, CDR2 YYREEE (reference sequence). The CDR3 runs to 13 residues. Here the CDR3 reads CASSQQDGVSAFF. DNA of the CDR3: TGTGCCAGCAGCCAACAGGATGGGGTTTCGGCTTTCTTT.

V gene TRBV7-9 combines with J gene TRBJ1-2, with 7 positions matching TRBD1. With V trimmed by 5 bases and J by 6 bases, 6 bases remained unmatched. The CDR3 is 13 residues long. Per the germline V gene, CDR1 is SEHNR and CDR2 is FQNEAQ (reference sequence). The CDR3 region has the DNA TGTGCCAGCAGCGTGCAGGGGGTCGATGGCTACACCTTC. It yields the protein CASSVQGVDGYTF.

V and J are TRBV11-1 and TRBJ1-6, with D tentatively TRBD1 (6 bases). CDR1 is SGHAT and CDR2 is FQDESV in the germline V gene (reference sequence). V was clipped by 4 bases and J by 2 bases, with 9 bases between them. The CDR3 consists of 15 residues. In DNA form, the CDR3 reads TGTGCCAGCAGCTCCGGACAGACCTATAATTCACCCCTCCACTTT. Translation gives CASSSGQTYNSPLHF.

The chain couples TRBV7-9 to TRBJ1-1, with 7 bases fitting TRBD1. Germline CDR1 SEHNR, CDR2 FQNEAQ (reference sequence). With V trimmed by 4 bases and J by 2 bases, 10 bases remained unmatched. This CDR3 comprises 16 residues. The CDR3 bases are TGTGCCAGCAGCTCCGCCCGGACAGGCTACAACACTGAAGCTTTCTTT. Encoded protein: CASSSARTGYNTEAFF.

This clone was observed once. The V and J genes are TRBV15 and TRBJ1-5, with 8 nucleotides matching TRBD1. The ends lost 1 base at V and 3 bases at J; junction bases unmatched: 5. The germline CDR1 and CDR2 sequences are LNHNV and YYDKDF (reference sequence). This CDR3 region has 16 residues. Written as DNA, the CDR3 is TGTGCCACCAGCAGAGGGGGGGGACAGGTCAATCAGCCCCAGCATTTT. It codes for CATSRGGGQVNQPQHF. The entire variable domain, with the rest obtained from reference TRBV15 and TRBJ1-5, is as follows: DAMVIQNPRYQVTQFGKPVTLSCSQTLNHNVMYWYQQKSSQAPKLLFHYYDKDFNNEADTPDNFQSRRPNTSFCFLDIRSPGLGDTAMYLCATSRGGGQVNQPQHFGDGTRLSIL.